The source of this T cell receptor (beta chain) is a study of blood T cell repertoires in COVID-19. The study recruited people aged roughly 18 to 100 years across approximately 23 US areas. CDR1 is SGHDT and CDR2 is YYEEEE in the germline V gene. With V trimmed by 1 base and J by 6 bases, 5 bases remained unmatched. The CDR3 covers 14 residues. Clones were read by immunoSEQ multiplex PCR, and TCRdb kept only the in-frame ones, dropping some. The repertoire consists of about 220,000 clones, with about 80% occurring once and the leading ten covering approximately 1.2%. The TCR comes from a middle-aged woman with acute COVID-19. Sequencing was carried out using PBMCs or T cells enriched from blood (not recorded which). The rearrangement links TRBV5-6 to TRBJ1-1, with 8 bases matching TRBD1. CDR3 DNA sequence: TGTGCCAGCAGCTTGCGGCAGGGGGCCCCTGAAGCTTTCTTT. Its protein product is CASSLRQGAPEAFF.